The rows below give T cell receptor beta chains drawn from one sample of a study of T cell changes during pregnancy in multiple sclerosis. Assay used: immunoSEQ multiplex PCR; TCRdb lists only in-frame clones, some missing. The sample lists some 48,000 clones, around 90% occurring once. Here the sequenced sample was CD4+ T cells from peripheral blood mononuclear cells, taken after pregnancy. The receptor source for this set is a female donor in good health, enrolled as a control in a pregnancy study. Each CDR3 is given with its conserved first and last residue. Each record gives: J gene, V gene, D gene, clone size, CDR3 DNA, CDR3 protein. The D gene is left open where the match is weak. Where a row states a size, it is once, few, many or the class of an expanded clone; other rows omit it.

j_gene: TRBJ1-4; v_gene: TRBV20-1; d_gene: .; abundance: .; CDR3nt: TGCAGTGCTTTGAGAGAAAAACTGTTTTTT; CDR3aa: CSALREKLFF
j_gene: TRBJ2-1; v_gene: TRBV10-3; d_gene: TRBD2; abundance: .; CDR3nt: TGTGCCATCAGGAAGACTAGCGGGATAAATGAGCAGTTCTTC; CDR3aa: CAIRKTSGINEQFF
j_gene: TRBJ2-5; v_gene: TRBV15; d_gene: .; abundance: .; CDR3nt: TGTGCCACCAGCAGGGTCGAGGCGGGACAAGAGACCCAGTACTTC; CDR3aa: CATSRVEAGQETQYF
j_gene: TRBJ2-3; v_gene: TRBV7-9; d_gene: .; abundance: .; CDR3nt: TGTGCCAGCAGCCGAGGAGTGGTTACAGATACGCAGTATTTT; CDR3aa: CASSRGVVTDTQYF
j_gene: TRBJ2-5; v_gene: TRBV11-1; d_gene: .; abundance: .; CDR3nt: TGTGCCAGCAGGCGAGGACTAGGGGGACAAGAGACCCAGTACTTC; CDR3aa: CASRRGLGGQETQYF
j_gene: TRBJ2-3; v_gene: TRBV5-1; d_gene: TRBD2; abundance: .; CDR3nt: TGCGCCAGCAGCTGGGGCGGTAGCGGGACCCGGGATACGCAGTATTTT; CDR3aa: CASSWGGSGTRDTQYF
j_gene: TRBJ2-3; v_gene: TRBV7-9; d_gene: TRBD2; abundance: .; CDR3nt: TGTGCCAGCAGCTTAGCGACCGGGACTAGCACAGCAGATACGCAGTATTTT; CDR3aa: CASSLATGTSTADTQYF
j_gene: TRBJ2-3; v_gene: TRBV14; d_gene: .; abundance: .; CDR3nt: TGTGCCAGCAGCCATTTACTAGGGGATACGCAGTATTTT; CDR3aa: CASSHLLGDTQYF
j_gene: TRBJ1-3; v_gene: TRBV5-5; d_gene: .; abundance: once; CDR3nt: TGTGCCAGCAGCTTGGTGGAGGATTACTCTGGAAACACCATATATTTT; CDR3aa: CASSLVEDYSGNTIYF
j_gene: TRBJ2-2; v_gene: TRBV11-3; d_gene: TRBD2; abundance: .; CDR3nt: TGTGCCAGCAGCTTAGAAGGAGCGGGGAGGGTAACCGGGGAGCTGTTTTTT; CDR3aa: CASSLEGAGRVTGELFF
j_gene: TRBJ2-2; v_gene: TRBV5-4; d_gene: TRBD2; abundance: .; CDR3nt: TGTGCCAGCAGCTTGGAGGGGCTAGCGGAGAACACCGGGGAGCTGTTTTTT; CDR3aa: CASSLEGLAENTGELFF
j_gene: TRBJ1-3; v_gene: TRBV10-2; d_gene: .; abundance: .; CDR3nt: TGCGCCAGCAGTGAGTCGGACTTCGGGTTTATAAGAGGAAACACCATATATTTT; CDR3aa: CASSESDFGFIRGNTIYF
j_gene: TRBJ1-2; v_gene: TRBV18; d_gene: .; abundance: .; CDR3nt: TGTGCCAGCTCACCGGGGGACATGGCGTACTATGGCTACACCTTC; CDR3aa: CASSPGDMAYYGYTF
j_gene: TRBJ2-7; v_gene: TRBV5-1; d_gene: .; abundance: .; CDR3nt: TGCGCCAGCAGACAGGGGGCGGGAGGCTTCTCCTACGAGCAGTACTTC; CDR3aa: CASRQGAGGFSYEQYF
j_gene: TRBJ1-2; v_gene: TRBV19; d_gene: .; abundance: few; CDR3nt: TGTGCCACCTTGACAGGCGGCTATGGCTACACCTTC; CDR3aa: CATLTGGYGYTF
j_gene: TRBJ1-2; v_gene: TRBV28; d_gene: TRBD1; abundance: .; CDR3nt: TGTGCCAGCAGTAGCTACGGGACAGGGGGCGGTGGCTACACCTTC; CDR3aa: CASSSYGTGGGGYTF
j_gene: TRBJ2-1; v_gene: TRBV6-1; d_gene: TRBD1; abundance: .; CDR3nt: TGTGCCAGCAGCCCCGGGACAGGGCAAGATGAGCAGTTCTTC; CDR3aa: CASSPGTGQDEQFF